Below are 7 T cell receptor beta chains sequenced from a single sample in a study of early T cells in non-severe SARS-CoV-2 infection. TCRdb passed the 5' RACE reads through MiXCR, listing each CDR3 protein once. The repertoire includes about 90,000 distinct CDR3 sequences, approximately 12% of them detected once, and about 4.6% sits in the top ten. This sample comprised whole blood, obtained at baseline. The receptors here all came from an adult who was a healthcare worker with PCR-confirmed SARS-CoV-2 infection or an uninfected control (not recorded which).

This clonotype was seen at least ten times. This chain uses TRBV27 with TRBJ2-5; TRBD2 aligns across 7 bases. Germline CDR1 and CDR2: MNHEY and SMNVEV (reference sequence). V trimming: 6 bases; J trimming: 5 bases; junction bases outside the gene matches: 12. The CDR3 runs 15 residues. In nucleotides, the CDR3 is TGTGCCAGCAGCCTCTCACCGGGACTATTTGAGACCCAGTACTTC. Translated, it gives CASSLSPGLFETQYF.

The chain joins TRBV23-1 to TRBJ2-4, with 7 bases that match TRBD2. TRBV23-1 is assigned to the ORF class and has an uncertain function. This CDR3 comprises 18 residues. Trimming took 7 bases from V and 0 from J; bases not matched to a gene: 15. The DNA of the CDR3 is TGCGCCAGCAACGGGGCGAGGAGCGGGACCTTAGCCAAAAACATTCAGTACTTC. It yields the protein CASNGARSGTLAKNIQYF.

The CDR3 loop is CASSPLQGYEQFF. The CDR3 nucleotides read TGTGCCAGCAGCCCCCTTCAGGGGTATGAGCAGTTCTTC. The rearrangement joins TRBV7-9 to TRBJ2-1; tentative D call: TRBD1 (6 bases). The germline V gene has CDR1 SEHNR and CDR2 FQNEAQ (reference sequence). Trimming cost V 5 bases and J 8 bases, with 13 bases left between them. The CDR3 runs to 13 residues.

This clonotype occurred a few times. J is TRBJ2-7 and V is TRBV9; the match to TRBD2 covers 8 bases. Germline trimming cut 0 bases from V and 6 bases from J; bases unmatched to any gene: 8. CDR1 SGDLS and CDR2 YYNGEE come from the germline V gene. CDR3 length: 15 residues. In DNA, the CDR3 is TGTGCCAGCAGCGTAGCCGGGCTAGCGGGTAGCGAGCAGTACTTC. Residues: CASSVAGLAGSEQYF.

The gene calls are TRBV19 and TRBJ1-2, with D unclear. CDR1 and CDR2 from the germline V gene are LNHDA and SQIVND (reference sequence). The CDR3 covers 15 residues. V gave up 7 bases and J gave up 4 bases, with 19 bases separating them. Here the CDR3 reads CASTLEGPHFYGYTF. CDR3 nucleotide sequence: TGTGCCAGTACCCTGGAAGGTCCACACTTCTATGGCTACACCTTC.

V gene TRBV10-2 combines with J gene TRBJ2-3, with 8 bases lining up with TRBD2. Germline V gene sequence: CDR1 WSHSY, CDR2 SAAADI. The junction had 6 bases not matched to a gene; V was cut back by 0 bases and J by 1 base. The CDR3 covers 17 residues. CDR3 coding DNA: TGCGCCAGCAGTGAGTCGCCGACTAGCGCTCGCACAGATACGCAGTATTTT. It codes for CASSESPTSARTDTQYF.

This clonotype was observed a few times. The chain uses TRBV29-1 and TRBJ1-5; 7 bases agree with TRBD1. In germline, CDR1 is SQVTM, CDR2 ANQGSEA. CDR3 length: 14 amino acids. V trimming: 7 bases; J trimming: 4 bases; junction bases outside the gene matches: 10. In DNA form, the CDR3 reads TGCAGCGCAGAGACAGGGTATGGTAATCAGCCCCAGCATTTT. Protein product: CSAETGYGNQPQHF.